Reported below is one T cell receptor beta chain. Its antigen remains unidentified. This entry belongs to a study of T cells in Graves' hyperthyroidism and ophthalmopathy. TCR beta CDR3 regions were amplified from RNA. HTBI primers were employed in a first-round RT-PCR of the TCR CDR3. MiXCR was run by TCRdb on the multiplex PCR reads, yielding one entry per CDR3 protein. The sample has 250,000 or so distinct CDR3 sequences, 13% to 15% seen once. V was trimmed by 4 bases and J by 1 base, leaving 14 bases between them. The CDR3 runs 16 residues. Germline CDR1 is SGHVS and CDR2 is FQNEAQ. Overall study results and limits: Blood also carried most thyroid clonotypes expanded above 0.001.

This TCR came from a woman aged 50 to 60 with Graves' hyperthyroidism that later progressed to Graves' ophthalmopathy. This chain uses TRBV7-8 with TRBJ1-5; no clear D gene. Material for sequencing was blood. In DNA, the CDR3 is TGTGCCAGCAGCTACGGGCGAGGGCTAAGCAATCAGCCCCAGCATTTT. Its translation is CASSYGRGLSNQPQHF.